This T cell receptor beta chain derives from a study of blood T cell repertoires in COVID-19. The CDR3 totals 14 residues. Trimming at V came to 1 base and at J to 4 bases, leaving 0 bases not matched to a gene. Germline lookup yields CDR1 SGHRS and CDR2 YFSETQ. Profiling relied on immunoSEQ multiplex PCR, and the TCRdb table lists in-frame clones only, not all of them. The repertoire holds 180,000 or so clones, with 84% as singletons. The TCR originated in a man aged 35 to 55 who had recovered from COVID-19. Input material: peripheral blood. The chain is built from TRBV5-1 and TRBJ2-1; TRBD2 aligns across 9 bases. The CDR3 spells CASSLTSGYNEQFF. Written as DNA, the CDR3 is TGCGCCAGCAGCTTGACTAGCGGGTACAATGAGCAGTTCTTC.